Below, 27 T cell receptor beta chains from the same sample are listed, as sequenced in a study of neurological immune-mediated disorders. TCRdb fed the 5' RACE reads into MiXCR, producing one record per CDR3 protein. The data show roughly 65,000 distinct CDR3 sequences, around 5% seen once. The sample was PBMCs. The receptors originated from a human donor with multiple sclerosis. The donor label of this sample is uncertain.

The chain recombines TRBV6-1 with TRBJ1-5, with D unresolved. CDR3 length: 14 amino acids. V lost 1 base to trimming and J lost 7 bases, with 11 bases between them. Germline loops: CDR1 MNHNS, CDR2 SASEGT. The CDR3 region is CASSEVLREQPQHF. CDR3 coding DNA: TGTGCCAGCAGTGAAGTCCTGAGGGAGCAGCCCCAGCATTTT.

This clonotype has a count of ten or more. The chain carries TRBV10-2 and TRBJ1-5, with 7 nucleotides matching TRBD1. V lost 8 bases to trimming and J lost 0 bases; unmatched junction nucleotides: 4. The CDR3 spans 14 residues. Germline-derived CDR1 and CDR2 are WSHSY and SAAADI. This chain's CDR3 is CASGTEYSNQPQHF. CDR3 bases: TGCGCCAGCGGGACAGAATATAGCAATCAGCCCCAGCATTTT.

This clonotype was observed at least ten times. The J gene is TRBJ1-2, the V gene TRBV5-1, with D possibly TRBD1 on 5 matching bases. CDR3 length: 14 residues. Germline V gene data show CDR1 as SGHRS and CDR2 as YFSETQ. V lost 0 bases and J lost 2, with 8 bases in between. CDR3 loop: CASSLAGGNYGYTF. The CDR3 coding sequence is TGCGCCAGCAGCTTGGCCGGGGGAAACTATGGCTACACCTTC.

This clonotype appeared many times. V and J are TRBV20-1 and TRBJ1-5; D gene uncertain. Germline-derived CDR1 and CDR2 are DFQATT and SNEGSKA (reference sequence). This CDR3 spans 14 amino acids. The V gene lost 0 bases and the J gene lost 6 bases, with 12 bases spanning the gap. The CDR3 coding sequence is TGCAGTGCTAGAGAAATGTCAGTGGTTCAGCCCCAGCATTTT. Translation: CSAREMSVVQPQHF.

This clonotype appeared many times. The chain recombines TRBV6-5 with TRBJ1-4; no reliable D call. V lost 7 bases to trimming and J lost 0 bases, with 9 bases between them. The CDR3 covers 14 residues. From germline, CDR1 is MNHEY and CDR2 SVGAGI. This CDR3 is CASTQDPTNEKLFF. The CDR3 DNA reads as TGTGCCAGCACCCAAGATCCAACTAATGAAAAACTGTTTTTT.

The sample holds many counts of this clonotype. The genes are TRBV29-1 and TRBJ2-2; a possible D gene is TRBD2 (5 bases). The V end was cut by 0 bases, the J end by 6 bases, with 11 bases between. CDR1 and CDR2 from the germline V gene are SQVTM and ANQGSEA. The CDR3 spans 14 residues. CDR3 sequence (DNA): TGCAGCGTTGAAGATTTAGCGCATCCCGGGGAGCTGTTTTTT. As protein: CSVEDLAHPGELFF.

This clonotype was counted at least ten times. CDR3 DNA sequence: TGCAGTGCCGTGGACAGGGCGAACACCGGGGAGCTGTTTTTT. Amino acids: CSAVDRANTGELFF. V and J are TRBV20-1 and TRBJ2-2, with 8 nucleotides matching TRBD1. CDR1 and CDR2 (germline): DFQATT, SNEGSKA (reference sequence). The CDR3 is 14 amino acids. The trim removed 6 bases at V and 0 bases at J, leaving 3 bases unmatched.

Many counts were recorded for this clonotype. V is TRBV5-1 and J is TRBJ2-2; maybe TRBD1 (5 bases). Germline V gives CDR1 SGHRS, CDR2 YFSETQ. This CDR3 has 14 amino acids. The V end was cut by 3 bases, the J end by 4 bases, with 10 bases between. The CDR3 is CASSYAQGTGELFF. As DNA, the CDR3 is TGCGCCAGCAGCTATGCCCAGGGCACCGGGGAGCTGTTTTTT.

This clonotype was seen many times. This chain connects TRBV5-1 to TRBJ2-1, with 7 bases that match TRBD1. The CDR3 is 11 amino acids. With 7 bases clipped from V and 11 bases from J, the junction kept 6 bases outside the gene matches. Germline CDR1 reads SGHRS; CDR2 reads YFSETQ. The CDR3 DNA is TGCGCCAGCGGGGGACAGTCTCAGCAGTTCTTC. This encodes CASGGQSQQFF.

In this sample, this clonotype turned up many times. This sequence joins TRBV5-1 and TRBJ1-2; 9 nucleotides align to TRBD1. This CDR3 is 14 amino acids long. J was trimmed by 3 bases and V by 4 bases; bases with no gene match: 4. Germline V CDR1 and CDR2: SGHRS, YFSETQ. CDR3 sequence reads: CASSPTGGYYGYTF. In nucleotides, the CDR3 is TGCGCCAGCAGCCCGACAGGGGGGTACTATGGCTACACCTTC.

This clonotype was detected ten times or more. The V call is TRBV11-2, the J call TRBJ2-2; D possibly corresponds to TRBD1 (6 bases). V was cut by 6 bases and J by 4 bases, with 12 bases left in between. The CDR3 sequence is 14 residues long. Germline V gene data show CDR1 as SGHAT and CDR2 as FQNNGV. The CDR3 sequence is CASSQIGGTGELFF. In DNA, the CDR3 is TGTGCCAGCAGTCAAATAGGGGGCACCGGGGAGCTGTTTTTT.

Ten or more counts support this clonotype. The chain has TRBV5-6 and TRBJ2-2, with 15 bases that match TRBD2. The CDR3 runs 18 residues. After removal of 4 bases from V and 3 bases from J, the junction contained 7 bases not matched to a gene. Germline CDR1 is SGHDT and CDR2 is YYEEEE. The CDR3 loop reads CASSIPGLAGGHTGELFF. In DNA, the CDR3 is TGTGCCAGCAGCATCCCGGGACTAGCGGGGGGACACACCGGGGAGCTGTTTTTT.

This clonotype was detected ten times or more. V and J are TRBV18 and TRBJ2-1; D remains ambiguous. The V and J ends lost 3 bases and 9 bases respectively, with 15 bases between them. The germline gives CDR1 KGHSH, CDR2 LQKENI. The CDR3 is 14 residues long. The CDR3 coding sequence is TGTGCCAGCTCACCGGTTAAACCGACGGGTGAGCAGTTCTTC. It codes for CASSPVKPTGEQFF.

In its sample, this clonotype was seen many times. The chain has TRBV3-1 and TRBJ2-1; D call uncertain. The V gene's germline CDR1 is LGHDT and CDR2 YNNKEL (reference sequence). The CDR3 is 13 amino acids. V lost 3 bases and J lost 8, with 11 bases in between. The CDR3 spells CASSQAALDEQFF. For the CDR3, the DNA is TGTGCCAGCAGCCAGGCGGCTCTGGATGAGCAGTTCTTC.

This clonotype was picked up many times. The chain combines TRBV7-8 with TRBJ1-4; TRBD1 is a possible D gene (5 bases). V was cut by 7 bases and J by 7 bases, with 19 bases left in between. The CDR3 length is 15 residues. Per germline, CDR1 SGHVS and CDR2 FQNEAQ. CDR3 sequence reads: CASTLGGTTGEKLFF. CDR3 nucleotides: TGTGCCAGCACCCTAGGCGGGACCACGGGTGAAAAACTGTTTTTT.

This clonotype was seen a few times. This chain uses TRBV9 with TRBJ2-2, with a weak D call TRBD2 (5 bases). The V gene lost 0 bases and the J gene lost 4 bases, with 10 bases spanning the gap. Per germline, CDR1 SGDLS and CDR2 YYNGEE. The CDR3 is 15 residues long. CDR3 amino acids: CASSVGAVTTGELFF. The CDR3 nucleotides are TGTGCCAGCAGCGTAGGAGCGGTGACCACCGGGGAGCTGTTTTTT.

This clonotype was seen many times. The rearrangement links TRBV9 to TRBJ1-6, with 7 bases that match TRBD1. The V gene end was trimmed by 2 bases and the J gene end by 9 bases; junction bases not matched to a gene: 5. The germline V gene has CDR1 SGDLS and CDR2 YYNGEE. The CDR3 has 14 amino acids. As DNA, the CDR3 is TGTGCCAGCAGCGTCAGGCAGGGGGGTTCACCCCTCCACTTT. It is translated as CASSVRQGGSPLHF. Supplemented by reference TRBV9 and TRBJ1-6, the full variable domain reads DSGVTQTPKHLITATGQRVTLRCSPRSGDLSVYWYQQSLDQGLQFLIQYYNGEERAKGNILERFSAQQFPDLHSELNLSSLELGDSALYFCASSVRQGGSPLHFGNGTRLTVT.

This clonotype was observed at least ten times. The chain combines TRBV20-1 with TRBJ2-1; the D call may be TRBD1 or TRBD2 (6 bases each). Trimming removed 5 bases at V and 0 bases at J, with 11 bases between. Germline CDR1 DFQATT, CDR2 SNEGSKA (reference sequence). The CDR3 is made up of 14 amino acids. The CDR3 region has the DNA TGCAGTGCTGTCGGGGGCAGCTCCTACAATGAGCAGTTCTTC. This codes for CSAVGGSSYNEQFF.

Many counts were recorded for this clonotype. The rearrangement links TRBV7-2 to TRBJ1-3, with D unresolved. Germline-derived CDR1 and CDR2 are SGHTA and FQGNSA. The CDR3 consists of 14 residues. V was shortened by 2 bases and J by 0 bases, with 5 bases between the two germline ends. CDR3 protein: CASSLFLSGNTIYF. CDR3 in DNA: TGTGCCAGCAGCTTATTCCTCTCTGGAAACACCATATATTTT.

This clonotype was seen at least ten times. The rearrangement links TRBV5-1 to TRBJ1-1; D ambiguous. The germline gives CDR1 SGHRS, CDR2 YFSETQ. The V gene lost 0 bases and the J gene lost 3 bases, with 9 bases spanning the gap. The CDR3 runs to 14 residues. The CDR3 sequence is CASSLGGLDTEAFF. The DNA for the CDR3 is TGCGCCAGCAGCTTGGGGGGTCTGGACACTGAAGCTTTCTTT. The full variable domain, in which reference TRBV5-1 and TRBJ1-1 provide the parts outside the CDR3, is KAGVTQTPRYLIKTRGQQVTLSCSPISGHRSVSWYQQTPGQGLQFLFEYFSETQRNKGNFPGRFSGRQFSNSRSEMNVSTLELGDSALYLCASSLGGLDTEAFFGQGTRLTVV.

There are many counts of this clonotype. CDR3 sequence (DNA): TGCGCCAGCAGCCCCCGGGACAGGGATGGCTACACCTTC. Translation gives CASSPRDRDGYTF. The J gene is TRBJ1-2, the V gene TRBV5-1; 9 nucleotides match TRBD1. Looked up from germline, CDR1 is SGHRS and CDR2 is YFSETQ. With 4 bases clipped from V and 6 bases from J, the junction kept 4 bases outside the gene matches. This CDR3 is built from 13 residues.

This clonotype has ten or more counts. The chain joins TRBV10-3 to TRBJ2-3; maybe TRBD1 (5 bases). CDR3 length: 15 residues. With 3 bases removed from V and 3 bases from J, the gap between germline ends came to 13 bases. CDR1 and CDR2 (germline): ENHRY, SYGVKD. Here the CDR3 DNA reads TGTGCCATCAGTGATAGGGGAAGGGAAACAGATACGCAGTATTTT. Translation: CAISDRGRETDTQYF.

This clonotype was seen many times. The CDR3 bases are TGCGCCAGCAGCGCCCAGGCCGGGAACTATGGCTACACCTTC. Its protein is CASSAQAGNYGYTF. V usage is TRBV5-1 and J usage is TRBJ1-2, with D unresolved. The V end was cut by 4 bases, the J end by 2 bases, with 12 bases between. CDR3 size: 14 residues. Germline values: CDR1 SGHRS, CDR2 YFSETQ.

This clonotype was seen ten or more times. The rearrangement uses TRBV5-1 and TRBJ1-1; D not resolved. Per germline, CDR1 SGHRS and CDR2 YFSETQ. Trimming took 7 bases from V and 3 from J, leaving 16 bases between them. The CDR3 loop spans 14 amino acids. CDR3 sequence: CASRSEVSDTEAFF. DNA for the CDR3: TGCGCCAGCCGAAGCGAGGTTTCGGACACTGAAGCTTTCTTT.

This clonotype was found many times. The chain combines TRBV20-1 with TRBJ1-2; weak D call: TRBD1 (5 bases). Per germline, CDR1 DFQATT and CDR2 SNEGSKA (reference sequence). CDR3 length: 12 amino acids. The V gene lost 6 bases and the J gene lost 1 base, with 9 bases spanning the gap. The CDR3 coding sequence is TGCAGTGCCCTCGGACATAACTATGGCTACACCTTC. Translation gives CSALGHNYGYTF.

In its sample, this clonotype was seen many times. This chain links TRBV20-1 with TRBJ2-7; 8 nucleotides align to TRBD1. V was pared by 1 base and J by 5 bases, with 13 bases of the junction left unmatched. Germline CDR1 DFQATT, CDR2 SNEGSKA (reference sequence). CDR3 length equals 16 residues. The chain's CDR3 is CSARAPPAGGINEQYF. CDR3 bases: TGCAGTGCTAGAGCCCCTCCGGCAGGGGGCATCAACGAGCAGTACTTC.

This clonotype was detected ten times or more. The rearrangement joins TRBV15 to TRBJ2-6; perhaps TRBD2 as D (5 bases). Germline-derived CDR1 and CDR2 are LNHNV and YYDKDF (reference sequence). The ends were cut back, 0 bases at V and 0 bases at J, with 9 bases in the middle. The CDR3 is 17 amino acids. The CDR3 coding sequence is TGTGCCACCAGCAGAGATCCCCGGGACTCTGGGGCCAACGTCCTGACTTTC. Its translation: CATSRDPRDSGANVLTF.